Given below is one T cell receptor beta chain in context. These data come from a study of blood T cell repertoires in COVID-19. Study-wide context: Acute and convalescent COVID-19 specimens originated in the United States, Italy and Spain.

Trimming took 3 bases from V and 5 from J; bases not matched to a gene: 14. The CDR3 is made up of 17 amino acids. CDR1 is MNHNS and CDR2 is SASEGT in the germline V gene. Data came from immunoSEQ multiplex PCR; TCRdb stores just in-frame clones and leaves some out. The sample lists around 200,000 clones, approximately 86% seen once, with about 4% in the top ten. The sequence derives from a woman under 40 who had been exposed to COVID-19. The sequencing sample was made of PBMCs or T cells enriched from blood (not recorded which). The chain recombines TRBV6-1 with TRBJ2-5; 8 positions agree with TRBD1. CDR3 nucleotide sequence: TGTGCCAGCAGTGATCCTCCCTGGACAGGGTTGGGGGAGACCCAGTACTTC. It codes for CASSDPPWTGLGETQYF.